This TCR beta chain derives from a study of PD-L1 blockade in urothelial cancer. Study-wide context: Patients, treated from 2014 onward, received atezolizumab 1,200 mg intravenously every 3 weeks. Prior chemotherapy in patients spanned 0 to 3 regimens.

The trim removed 8 bases at V and 2 bases at J, leaving 7 bases unmatched. The germline gives CDR1 SGHRS, CDR2 YFSETQ. This CDR3 contains 14 residues. The time point here: peripheral blood 6 weeks after treatment start. Every PCR got spiked synthetic TCR analog templates. Only in-frame clones appear in the TCRdb table, and some are missing; sequencing was by immunoSEQ multiplex PCR. Found here are 83,000 or so clones, approximately 87% of them singletons; the top ten hold over 7.5%. This rearrangement joins TRBV5-1 to TRBJ2-3; 8 nucleotides agree with TRBD2. Sample: PBMCs, taken around atezolizumab (anti-PD-L1) treatment. The TCR sequence derives from a man between 65 and 80 years old with urothelial cancer. The CDR3 bases are TGCGCCAGTCAAACTAGCGGACCCACAGATACGCAGTATTTT. Its protein product is CASQTSGPTDTQYF.